The rows below give T cell receptor beta chains drawn from one sample of a study of T-cell memory formation after mild COVID-19. TCRdb reprocessed the 5' RACE reads via MiXCR and lists one record per CDR3 protein. The data contain roughly 620,000 distinct CDR3 sequences, under 20% of them singletons. Sample: PBMCs or a T cell subset sorted from them (not recorded which). These TCRs come from an adult woman who had mild COVID-19 (a few samples of this study predate the infection). Cell type and time point are not known. CDR3s include the opening cysteine and the closing phenylalanine or tryptophan. A D gene is named only where the DNA matches it firmly. Not every row has a clone size; where given, it reads once, few, many or a size class.

v_call: TRBV28
clone_size: few
d_call: NA
j_call: TRBJ1-1
cdr3_nt: TGTGCCAGCAGGGACACCCGAAACACTGAAGCTTTCTTT
cdr3_aa: CASRDTRNTEAFF

v_call: TRBV5-1
clone_size: NA
d_call: NA
j_call: TRBJ2-1
cdr3_nt: TGCGCCAGCAGCTTAACAAATCCTCTCTACAATGAGCAGTTCTTC
cdr3_aa: CASSLTNPLYNEQFF

v_call: TRBV7-2
clone_size: NA
d_call: NA
j_call: TRBJ1-2
cdr3_nt: TGTGCCAGCAGCAGCCCCGGGTACTATGGCTACACCTTC
cdr3_aa: CASSSPGYYGYTF

v_call: TRBV15
clone_size: NA
d_call: TRBD2
j_call: TRBJ2-1
cdr3_nt: TGTGCCACCAGCACCGGGACTAGCGGGAGTTATGAGCAGTTCTTC
cdr3_aa: CATSTGTSGSYEQFF

v_call: TRBV2
clone_size: NA
d_call: NA
j_call: TRBJ2-7
cdr3_nt: TGTGCCAGCAGTGAGGGACGTCGTTTAATTAGCTCCTACGAGCAGTACTTC
cdr3_aa: CASSEGRRLISSYEQYF

v_call: TRBV30
clone_size: few
d_call: TRBD2
j_call: TRBJ2-1
cdr3_nt: TGTGCCTGGAGGAAGTACGGGGGGAATGAGCAGTTCTTC
cdr3_aa: CAWRKYGGNEQFF

v_call: TRBV12-3/TRBV12-4
clone_size: NA
d_call: TRBD1
j_call: TRBJ1-6
cdr3_nt: TGTGCCAGCAGTTCAGGGGGCACCCGCTATAATTCACCCCTCCACTTT
cdr3_aa: CASSSGGTRYNSPLHF

v_call: TRBV3-1
clone_size: NA
d_call: NA
j_call: TRBJ2-2
cdr3_nt: TGTGCCAGCAGCCAACGAGGAGGGGTTGGCACCGGGGAGCTGTTTTTT
cdr3_aa: CASSQRGGVGTGELFF

v_call: TRBV6-2/TRBV6-3
clone_size: few
d_call: TRBD1
j_call: TRBJ2-7
cdr3_nt: TGTGCCAGCAGTTGGGGACAGGTTGGCGAGCAGTACTTC
cdr3_aa: CASSWGQVGEQYF

v_call: TRBV20-1
clone_size: NA
d_call: NA
j_call: TRBJ2-1
cdr3_nt: TGCAGTGCTAGAGATCGGGACGGGGGCTCCTACAATGAGCAGTTCTTC
cdr3_aa: CSARDRDGGSYNEQFF

v_call: TRBV6-6
clone_size: many
d_call: NA
j_call: TRBJ2-3
cdr3_nt: TGTGCCAGCAGTTACCGGGGGGCAAGCACAGATACGCAGTATTTT
cdr3_aa: CASSYRGASTDTQYF

v_call: TRBV12-3/TRBV12-4
clone_size: NA
d_call: TRBD1
j_call: TRBJ2-7
cdr3_nt: TGTGCCAGCAGCCCAGGGACAGTCAAGTACTTC
cdr3_aa: CASSPGTVKYF

v_call: TRBV29-1
clone_size: few
d_call: TRBD1
j_call: TRBJ2-5
cdr3_nt: TGCAGCGTTGAGCTAACCGGGACAGGCCAAGAGACCCAGTACTTC
cdr3_aa: CSVELTGTGQETQYF

v_call: TRBV9
clone_size: NA
d_call: NA
j_call: TRBJ1-1
cdr3_nt: TGTGCCAGCAGCTCTTACAGTGGATCGAACACTGAAGCTTTCTTT
cdr3_aa: CASSSYSGSNTEAFF

v_call: TRBV7-8
clone_size: NA
d_call: NA
j_call: TRBJ2-7
cdr3_nt: TGTGCCAGCAGCTTAGCGGGGCTAGCGCCTAGGAGCTCCTACGAGCAGTACTTC
cdr3_aa: CASSLAGLAPRSSYEQYF

v_call: TRBV18
clone_size: NA
d_call: NA
j_call: TRBJ2-3
cdr3_nt: TGTGCCAGCTCACCCAGATCCGGGACAGATACGCAGTATTTT
cdr3_aa: CASSPRSGTDTQYF